These 20 T cell receptor beta chains were all obtained from the same sample, sequenced in a study of molecular identifiers for immune sequencing clone quantification. TCRdb reprocessed the PCR reads via MiXCR and lists one record per CDR3 protein. Altogether around 480,000 distinct CDR3 sequences are present, less than 30% being singletons, with the ten largest covering roughly 0.77%. Sequencing used naive CD8+ T cells from blood, with Jurkat cell RNA spiked in. Subset given: FACS-sorted CD8+CD4-CCR7+CD45RA+ naive T cells. Receptors were obtained from a human donor in good health. Some libraries in this study had Jurkat cell RNA spiked in.

This clonotype has a handful of counts. The gene calls are TRBV7-9 and TRBJ2-1; 13 nucleotides line up with TRBD2. CDR1 and CDR2 from the germline V gene are SEHNR and FQNEAQ (reference sequence). Unmatched junction bases numbered 8, after V lost 5 bases and J lost 7 bases. There are 16 residues in the CDR3. CDR3 DNA sequence: TGTGCCAGCAGCCCGGGACTAGCGGGAATCCCGAATGAGCAGTTCTTC. It translates to CASSPGLAGIPNEQFF.

The chain carries TRBV20-1 and TRBJ2-7; D is uncertain. The germline V gene encodes CDR1 DFQATT and CDR2 SNEGSKA (reference sequence). The CDR3 loop spans 13 amino acids. V was trimmed by 0 bases and J by 2 bases, leaving 8 bases between them. The CDR3 nucleotides are TGCAGTGCTAGAGAATCCAAGACCTACGAGCAGTACTTC. Protein sequence: CSARESKTYEQYF.

The CDR3 DNA sequence: TGCGCCAGCAGCCAAGCTCAGGGGGATACGCAGTATTTT. Protein product: CASSQAQGDTQYF. The chain links TRBV4-3 to TRBJ2-3; D might be TRBD1 (6 bases). From germline, CDR1 is LGHNA and CDR2 YSLEER. The CDR3 has 13 amino acids. Trimming left V 1 base short and J 6 bases short, with 8 bases between.

The chain uses TRBV19 and TRBJ2-5, with TRBD2 matching 9 bases. After removal of 1 base from V and 2 bases from J, the junction contained 5 bases not matched to a gene. The CDR3 sequence is 16 residues long. The germline gives CDR1 LNHDA, CDR2 SQIVND (reference sequence). CDR3 amino acids: CASSIGASGIQETQYF. CDR3 nucleotide sequence: TGTGCCAGTAGTATAGGTGCTAGCGGGATACAAGAGACCCAGTACTTC.

This clonotype was picked up a small number of times. The chain links TRBV25-1 to TRBJ2-7; D is perhaps TRBD1 (5 bases). The germline V gene has CDR1 MGHDK and CDR2 SYGVNS. V shed 4 bases and J shed 6 bases, with 13 bases lying between them. The CDR3 has 13 amino acids. The chain's CDR3 is CASSALPQGEQYF. The DNA of the CDR3 is TGTGCCAGCAGTGCCCTCCCCCAGGGCGAGCAGTACTTC.

The rearrangement uses TRBV6-5 and TRBJ1-2; maybe TRBD1 (6 bases). The CDR3 has 14 amino acids. V lost 7 bases to trimming and J lost 1 base, with 13 bases between them. CDR1 MNHEY and CDR2 SVGAGI come from the germline V gene. This CDR3 reads CASNGGTRNYGYTF. DNA of the CDR3: TGTGCCAGCAATGGAGGGACACGTAACTATGGCTACACCTTC.

On this clonotype: This may be a read error, as it is one base from a much larger clone. This rearrangement joins TRBV5-1 to TRBJ1-1; possible D gene TRBD1, 5 bases. Between the trimmed V and J ends, which lost 0 bases and 1 base, there was a span of 10 bases. Per the germline V gene, CDR1 is SGHRS and CDR2 is YFSETQ. This CDR3 spans 15 amino acids. The CDR3, as DNA: TGCGCCAGCAGCTTGGTGGGGGGGACGAACACTGAAGCTTTCTTT. The encoded protein is CASSLVGGTNTEAFF. Full variable domain (outside the CDR3, taken from reference TRBV5-1 and TRBJ1-1): KAGVTQTPRYLIKTRGQQVTLSCSPISGHRSVSWYQQTPGQGLQFLFEYFSETQRNKGNFPGRFSGRQFSNSRSEMNVSTLELGDSALYLCASSLVGGTNTEAFFGQGTRLTVV.

This clonotype was seen repeatedly, ten times or more. This chain uses TRBV27 with TRBJ2-5, with a tentative D call TRBD1 (5 bases). V was clipped by 3 bases and J by 4 bases, with 9 bases between them. Germline V gene lookup returns CDR1 MNHEY and CDR2 SMNVEV (reference sequence). There are 13 residues in the CDR3. The CDR3 region is CASSLQGRETQYF. The CDR3 nucleotides read TGTGCCAGCAGTTTGCAGGGAAGAGAGACCCAGTACTTC.

In regard to this clonotype: This could be a read error, since a much larger clone is one nucleotide away. The genes are TRBV15 and TRBJ2-3; maybe TRBD1 (5 bases). The CDR3 is made up of 12 amino acids. The V gene's germline CDR1 is LNHNV and CDR2 YYDKDF (reference sequence). The chain's CDR3 is CATSSNTGTQYF. Written as DNA, the CDR3 is TGTGCCACCAGCAGCAACACAGGTACGCAGTATTTT. Full variable domain (outside the CDR3, taken from reference TRBV15 and TRBJ2-3): DAMVIQNPRYQVTQFGKPVTLSCSQTLNHNVMYWYQQKSSQAPKLLFHYYDKDFNNEADTPDNFQSRRPNTSFCFLDIRSPGLGDTAMYLCATSSNTGTQYFGPGTRLTVL.

This clonotype was detected only a few times. The chain joins TRBV19 to TRBJ2-3; perhaps TRBD2 as D (6 bases). The germline V and J ends were trimmed by 2 bases and 4 bases, with 16 bases remaining between them. The CDR3 loop spans 16 amino acids. The V gene's germline CDR1 is LNHDA and CDR2 SQIVND (reference sequence). Written as DNA, the CDR3 is TGTGCCAGTAGTATATTCGGGAGTATATTGTCAGATACGCAGTATTTT. Protein product: CASSIFGSILSDTQYF.

Details on this clonotype: A much larger clonotype is one base distant, so this may be a read error. The rearrangement uses TRBV2 and TRBJ2-7; possibly TRBD1 for D (5 bases). Trimming removed 2 bases from V and 1 base from J, with 15 bases in between. The CDR3 sequence is 16 residues long. Looked up from germline, CDR1 is SNHLY and CDR2 is FYNNEI. This CDR3 is CASSESVWAGSYEQYF. Here the CDR3 DNA reads TGTGCCAGCAGTGAATCTGTCTGGGCAGGGTCCTACGAGCAGTACTTC.

The CDR3 protein is CASSMVAASGRYF. For the CDR3, the DNA is TGTGCCAGTAGTATGGTTGCGGCTAGCGGGAGGTATTTT. This chain connects TRBV19 to TRBJ2-3, with 10 bases that match TRBD2. The CDR3 consists of 13 residues. Germline V gene lookup returns CDR1 LNHDA and CDR2 SQIVND (reference sequence). Unmatched junction bases numbered 8, after V lost 3 bases and J lost 14 bases. The full variable domain, in which reference TRBV19 and TRBJ2-3 provide the parts outside the CDR3, is DGGITQSPKYLFRKEGQNVTLSCEQNLNHDAMYWYRQDPGQGLRLIYYSQIVNDFQKGDIAEGYSVSREKKESFPLTVTSAQKNPTAFYLCASSMVAASGRYFGPGTRLTVL.

The rearrangement links TRBV6-5 to TRBJ2-2; D is unresolved. Germline CDR1 reads MNHEY; CDR2 reads SVGAGI. V was trimmed by 6 bases and J by 0 bases, leaving 14 bases between them. CDR3 size: 16 residues. The chain's CDR3 is CASSPRAGTNTGELFF. The CDR3 nucleotides are TGTGCCAGCAGCCCACGGGCTGGGACGAACACCGGGGAGCTGTTTTTT.

This clonotype was seen ten or more times. V is TRBV6-1 and J is TRBJ2-3, with TRBD1 as a possible D gene (6 bases). The germline CDR1 and CDR2 sequences are MNHNS and SASEGT. The CDR3 sequence is 15 residues long. Trimming removed 7 bases from V and 2 bases from J, with 16 bases in between. The CDR3 protein is CASTGQLRVTDTQYF. Written as DNA, the CDR3 is TGTGCCAGCACAGGACAGCTTAGGGTCACAGATACGCAGTATTTT.

This clonotype was seen at least ten times. The chain carries TRBV7-9 and TRBJ1-6; D remains ambiguous. The CDR3 length is 14 residues. Trimming left V 1 base short and J 7 bases short, with 8 bases between. Germline loops: CDR1 SEHNR, CDR2 FQNEAQ (reference sequence). As DNA, the CDR3 is TGTGCCAGCAGCTTAGGACGACTAAATTCACCCCTCCACTTT. It is translated as CASSLGRLNSPLHF. The variable domain in full, completed from reference TRBV7-9 and TRBJ1-6, reads DTGVSQNPRHKITKRGQNVTFRCDPISEHNRLYWYRQTLGQGPEFLTYFQNEAQLEKSRLLSDRFSAERPKGSFSTLEIQRTEQGDSAMYLCASSLGRLNSPLHFGNGTRLTVT.

Concerning this clonotype: This clone may be a read error of a much larger clone one base away. V usage is TRBV20-1 and J usage is TRBJ2-7; D might be TRBD1 or TRBD2, each matching 5 bases. This CDR3 contains 13 residues. Per the germline V gene, CDR1 is DFQATT and CDR2 is SNEGSKA (reference sequence). For the CDR3, the DNA is TGCAGTGCTCGGGCGGGCAGGGTGTACGAGCGGTACTTC. It is translated as CSARAGRVYERYF.

This clonotype has only a few counts. At one end, the junction sequence differs from germline, possibly due to a read error. The chain is built from TRBV27 and TRBJ1-2, with TRBD1 matching over 8 bases. This CDR3 comprises 15 residues. CDR1 and CDR2 (germline): MNHEY, SMNVEV (reference sequence). The CDR3 DNA reads TGTGCCAGCAGTTCGGGAGACAGGGGAATCTATGGCTACGCCTTC. Its protein product is CASSSGDRGIYGYAF.

This clonotype was found many times. V and J are TRBV29-1 and TRBJ1-1; 10 bases fit TRBD1. CDR1 is SQVTM and CDR2 is ANQGSEA in the germline V gene. This CDR3 spans 14 amino acids. V was pared by 4 bases and J by 2 bases, with 4 bases of the junction left unmatched. In nucleotides, the CDR3 is TGCAGCGTTGGGACAGGGGGTTTAAACACTGAAGCTTTCTTT. Amino acid sequence: CSVGTGGLNTEAFF.

J is TRBJ2-5 and V is TRBV7-9; 12 nucleotides align to TRBD2. The CDR3 has 18 residues. Trimming at V came to 7 bases and at J to 4 bases, leaving 16 bases not matched to a gene. Germline-derived CDR1 and CDR2 are SEHNR and FQNEAQ (reference sequence). The CDR3 nucleotides read TGTGCCAGCACCGTCATCCCAGGGCCTAGCGGGAGGGTAGAGACCCAGTACTTC. It encodes CASTVIPGPSGRVETQYF.

The chain uses TRBV7-9 and TRBJ2-7; possible D gene TRBD1, 6 bases. V was cut by 4 bases and J by 0 bases, with 13 bases left in between. This CDR3 comprises 15 residues. CDR1 is SEHNR and CDR2 is FQNEAQ in the germline V gene (reference sequence). CDR3 coding DNA: TGTGCCAGCAGCTCCGGACAGTCTTACTCCTACGAGCAGTACTTC. Its protein product is CASSSGQSYSYEQYF.